This is a list of T cell receptor beta chains from one sample in a study of blood T cell repertoires in COVID-19. Data came from immunoSEQ multiplex PCR; TCRdb stores just in-frame clones and leaves some out. The sample contains 200,000 or so clones, around four fifths of which appear only once. Sequencing input: peripheral blood. The receptors derive from a human donor with acute or convalescent COVID-19. The donor label of this sample is uncertain. The CDR3 runs from the conserved cysteine through the conserved F or W. Each record gives: clone size, D gene, J gene, V gene, CDR3 protein, CDR3 DNA. A D gene is named only where the DNA matches it firmly. Some rows mark clone size as missing; the rest say once, few, many or name a class of expanded clone.

.,.,TRBJ2-5,TRBV5-4,CASNPGSEETQYF,TGTGCCAGCAACCCGGGTTCAGAAGAGACCCAGTACTTC
.,TRBD1,TRBJ1-1,TRBV5-4,CASSIGTVVTEAFF,TGTGCCAGCAGCATAGGGACAGTAGTCACTGAAGCTTTCTTT
few,.,TRBJ1-1,TRBV9,CASSAQNTEAFF,TGTGCCAGCAGCGCACAGAACACTGAAGCTTTCTTT
.,TRBD2,TRBJ2-2,TRBV4-1,CASSQERSGSIGELFF,TGCGCCAGCAGCCAAGAGAGGAGCGGGAGTATCGGGGAGCTGTTTTTT
.,.,TRBJ1-2,TRBV4-3,CASSQEQGNHYGYTF,TGCGCCAGCAGCCAAGAGCAGGGGAACCACTATGGCTACACCTTC
few,.,TRBJ2-2,TRBV30,CAWSRWESTGELFF,TGTGCCTGGAGTAGATGGGAGAGCACCGGGGAGCTGTTTTTT
.,.,TRBJ1-1,TRBV9,CASSGGQSTEAFF,TGTGCCAGCAGCGGGGGGCAGAGCACTGAAGCTTTCTTT
few,TRBD1,TRBJ1-5,TRBV25-1,CASSLQGANQPQHF,TGTGCCAGCAGTTTACAGGGGGCGAATCAGCCCCAGCATTTT
.,TRBD1,TRBJ2-7,TRBV5-1,CASSIQGETYEQYF,TGCGCCAGCAGCATACAGGGGGAGACCTACGAGCAGTACTTC
.,.,TRBJ2-4,TRBV21-1,CASSKRGQELLAKNIQYF,TGTGCCAGCAGCAAAAGGGGACAGGAGCTTTTGGCCAAAAACATTCAGTACTTC
.,.,TRBJ1-1,TRBV27,CASSLGLRMNTEAFF,TGTGCCAGCAGTCTAGGACTAAGGATGAACACTGAAGCTTTCTTT
.,.,TRBJ2-2,TRBV11-3,CASSIQEGGELFF,TGTGCCAGCAGCATACAGGAAGGCGGGGAGCTGTTTTTT
.,.,TRBJ2-5,TRBV27,CASSLTGETQYF,TGTGCCAGCAGTCTCACGGGAGAGACCCAGTACTTC
once,.,TRBJ2-5,TRBV29-1,CSVEESTGGETQYF,TGCAGCGTTGAAGAGTCGACTGGGGGGGAGACCCAGTACTTC
.,.,TRBJ1-6,TRBV2,CASSAWTDQDNSPLHF,TGTGCCAGCAGTGCATGGACAGACCAAGATAATTCACCCCTCCACTTT
once,.,TRBJ1-3,TRBV5-1,CASSLGVRGLSGNTIYF,TGCGCCAGCAGCTTGGGAGTTCGGGGTCTCTCTGGAAACACCATATATTTT
.,TRBD2,TRBJ2-7,TRBV6-5,CASSYSGLAGEQYF,TGTGCCAGCAGTTACTCGGGACTAGCAGGCGAGCAGTACTTC
.,TRBD1,TRBJ2-5,TRBV15,CATSPGTGGETQYF,TGTGCCACCAGCCCCGGGACAGGAGGAGAGACCCAGTACTTC
.,TRBD1,TRBJ1-1,TRBV10-3,CAISGRDRGINEAFF,TGTGCCATCAGTGGGCGGGACAGGGGGATTAATGAAGCTTTCTTT
.,.,TRBJ2-2,TRBV4-3,CASSQGGGAAGELFF,TGCGCCAGCAGCCAAGGAGGGGGGGCCGCCGGGGAGCTGTTTTTT
.,.,TRBJ2-3,TRBV4-2,CASSQETSLRGEDTQYF,TGTGCCAGCAGCCAAGAGACTAGCTTAAGGGGGGAAGATACGCAGTATTTT
.,.,TRBJ1-2,TRBV7-2,CASSPRQTDNYGYTF,TGTGCCAGCAGCCCCAGACAGACAGATAACTATGGCTACACCTTC
.,.,TRBJ2-2,TRBV16,CASSQSRNTGELFF,TGTGCCAGCAGCCAATCCCGGAACACCGGGGAGCTGTTTTTT
.,.,TRBJ1-1,TRBV18,CASSPRGPNTEAFF,TGTGCCAGCTCACCAAGGGGCCCGAACACTGAAGCTTTCTTT
.,TRBD2,TRBJ2-1,TRBV3-1/TRBV3-2,CASSQETSGSRYNEQFF,TGTGCCAGCAGCCAAGAAACTAGCGGGAGCAGATACAATGAGCAGTTCTTC
.,TRBD2,TRBJ2-7,TRBV12-3/TRBV12-4,CASSFGLAYEQYF,TGTGCCAGCAGTTTTGGACTAGCCTACGAGCAGTACTTC
.,.,TRBJ1-1,TRBV5-8,CASKTGRGKGPEAFF,TGTGCCAGTAAAACAGGGAGAGGGAAAGGACCTGAAGCTTTCTTT
few,TRBD2,TRBJ2-7,TRBV5-6,CASSTPGLAAYEQYF,TGTGCCAGCAGTACCCCGGGACTAGCGGCCTACGAGCAGTACTTC
once,TRBD1,TRBJ2-3,TRBV29-1,CSVCRDSADTQYF,TGCAGCGTTTGCCGGGACAGCGCGGATACGCAGTATTTT
.,TRBD2,TRBJ2-1,TRBV7-2,CASSLVGTSGSSSYNEQFF,TGTGCCAGCAGCTTAGTCGGGACTAGCGGGAGTTCATCCTACAATGAGCAGTTCTTC
.,TRBD2,TRBJ2-1,TRBV5-1,CASSLGDYHPLGQFF,TGCGCCAGCAGCTTGGGGGACTACCATCCCCTAGGGCAGTTCTTC
.,TRBD1,TRBJ2-7,TRBV4-2,CASSLGTGEKYEQYF,TGTGCCAGCAGCCTAGGGACAGGGGAAAAGTACGAGCAGTACTTC
.,TRBD1,TRBJ2-7,TRBV5-4,CASRSTGGYEQYF,TGTGCCAGCAGGTCGACAGGGGGGTACGAGCAGTACTTC
once,TRBD2,TRBJ2-3,TRBV5-4,CASSVLAGSQYF,TGTGCCAGCAGCGTCTTAGCGGGATCGCAGTATTTT
.,.,TRBJ1-3,TRBV25-1,CASTLQNTIYF,TGTGCCAGCACGCTACAGAACACCATATATTTT
.,.,TRBJ1-6,TRBV5-1,CASSLSGDNSPLHF,TGCGCCAGCAGCTTGTCAGGGGATAATTCACCCCTCCACTTT
.,TRBD1,TRBJ1-3,TRBV7-2,CASSRRDRGSGNTIYF,TGTGCCAGCAGCCGCCGGGACAGAGGCTCTGGAAACACCATATATTTT
.,.,TRBJ1-1,TRBV5-1,CASKPTAGNTEAFF,TGCGCCAGCAAGCCTACAGCGGGGAACACTGAAGCTTTCTTT
.,TRBD1,TRBJ1-1,TRBV19,CATGTGGASNTEAFF,TGTGCCACCGGGACAGGGGGCGCGTCCAACACTGAAGCTTTCTTT
.,TRBD1,TRBJ1-2,TRBV5-5,CASSSRQGGYGYTF,TGTGCCAGCAGCTCAAGACAGGGTGGCTATGGCTACACCTTC
few,TRBD1,TRBJ2-7,TRBV5-1,CASSWGDRDGEQYF,TGCGCCAGCAGCTGGGGGGACAGGGATGGCGAGCAGTACTTC
.,.,TRBJ1-2,TRBV10-3,CAISGGGSYGYTF,TGTGCCATCAGTGGAGGGGGTAGCTATGGCTACACCTTC
.,.,TRBJ2-2,TRBV23-1,CASSQIPSGGAGLANTGELFF,TGCGCCAGCAGTCAAATCCCGTCCGGAGGGGCGGGCCTCGCGAACACCGGGGAGCTGTTTTTT
.,.,TRBJ2-2,TRBV7-2,CASRSQVAGELFF,TGTGCCAGCAGATCTCAGGTTGCCGGGGAGCTGTTTTTT
.,TRBD1,TRBJ1-6,TRBV19,CASSTGTDLLPTLHF,TGTGCCAGTAGTACAGGGACAGACCTTCTTCCTACCCTCCACTTT
.,.,TRBJ1-5,TRBV7-2,CASSLRDQPQHF,TGTGCCAGCAGCTTAAGAGATCAGCCCCAGCATTTT
.,.,TRBJ2-5,TRBV6-4,CASSDSWQGPKQETQYF,TGTGCCAGCAGTGACTCCTGGCAGGGTCCGAAACAAGAGACCCAGTACTTC
.,.,TRBJ1-2,TRBV4-1,CASSQVNRNQGGYTF,TGCGCCAGCAGCCAGGTCAACAGGAATCAAGGGGGCTACACCTTC
.,.,TRBJ1-2,TRBV28,CASNSGGGINYGYTF,TGTGCCAGCAACTCGGGAGGGGGAATTAACTATGGCTACACCTTC
.,.,TRBJ1-1,TRBV10-3,CAISATGNTEAFF,TGTGCCATCAGCGCAACAGGGAACACTGAAGCTTTCTTT
.,TRBD1,TRBJ2-7,TRBV7-6,CASSLEGQGREQYF,TGTGCCAGCAGCTTAGAGGGACAGGGGCGCGAGCAGTACTTC
.,TRBD1,TRBJ2-1,TRBV5-1,CASSGAGTAYNEQFF,TGCGCCAGCAGCGGGGCCGGGACAGCCTACAATGAGCAGTTCTTC
.,TRBD2,TRBJ2-5,TRBV7-3,CASSLVGGRRETQYF,TGTGCCAGCAGCTTGGTGGGAGGGAGAAGAGAGACCCAGTACTTC
.,TRBD1,TRBJ1-6,TRBV7-2,CASSPGTANSPLHF,TGTGCCAGCAGCCCCGGGACAGCCAATTCACCCCTCCACTTT
.,TRBD2,TRBJ2-1,TRBV19,CASSTPRLAGGDEQFF,TGTGCCAGTAGTACCCCTCGACTAGCGGGAGGGGATGAGCAGTTCTTC
.,.,TRBJ2-1,TRBV6-1,CASSVLTRGPYNEQFF,TGTGCCAGCAGTGTCCTGACAAGGGGCCCCTACAATGAGCAGTTCTTC
.,.,TRBJ2-1,TRBV14,CASSNSGYGRGMVDNEQFF,TGTGCCAGCAGCAACAGCGGATACGGACGAGGCATGGTCGACAATGAGCAGTTCTTC